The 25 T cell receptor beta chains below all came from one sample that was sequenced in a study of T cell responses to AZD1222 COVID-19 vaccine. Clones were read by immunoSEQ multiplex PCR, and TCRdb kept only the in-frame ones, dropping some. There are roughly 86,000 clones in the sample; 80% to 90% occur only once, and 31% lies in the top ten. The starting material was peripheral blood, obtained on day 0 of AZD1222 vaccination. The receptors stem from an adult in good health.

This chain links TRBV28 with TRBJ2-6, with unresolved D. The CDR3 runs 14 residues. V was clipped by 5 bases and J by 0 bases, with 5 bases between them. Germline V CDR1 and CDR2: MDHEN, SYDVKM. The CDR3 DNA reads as TGTGCCAGCAGTGAAGACTCTGGGGCCAACGTCCTGACTTTC. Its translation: CASSEDSGANVLTF.

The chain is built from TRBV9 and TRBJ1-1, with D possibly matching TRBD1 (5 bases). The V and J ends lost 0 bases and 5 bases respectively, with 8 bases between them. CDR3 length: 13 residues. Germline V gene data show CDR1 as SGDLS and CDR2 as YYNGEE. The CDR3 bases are TGTGCCAGCAGCGTAGGCTGGGGGACTGAAGCTTTCTTT. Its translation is CASSVGWGTEAFF. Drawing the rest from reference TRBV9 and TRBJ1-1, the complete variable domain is DSGVTQTPKHLITATGQRVTLRCSPRSGDLSVYWYQQSLDQGLQFLIQYYNGEERAKGNILERFSAQQFPDLHSELNLSSLELGDSALYFCASSVGWGTEAFFGQGTRLTVV.

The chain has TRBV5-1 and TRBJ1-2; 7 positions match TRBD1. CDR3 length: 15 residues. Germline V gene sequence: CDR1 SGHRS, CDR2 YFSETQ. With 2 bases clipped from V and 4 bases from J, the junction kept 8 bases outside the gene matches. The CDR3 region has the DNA TGCGCCAGCAGCTTTAGGTCGACAGGGCTCTATGGCTACACCTTC. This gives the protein CASSFRSTGLYGYTF.

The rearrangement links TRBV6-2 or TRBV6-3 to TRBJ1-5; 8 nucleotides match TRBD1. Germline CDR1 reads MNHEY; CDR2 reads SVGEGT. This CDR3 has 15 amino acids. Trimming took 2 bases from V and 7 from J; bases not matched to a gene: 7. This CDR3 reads CASSYIGTGGQPQHF. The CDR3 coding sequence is TGTGCCAGCAGTTACATCGGGACAGGTGGGCAGCCCCAGCATTTT.

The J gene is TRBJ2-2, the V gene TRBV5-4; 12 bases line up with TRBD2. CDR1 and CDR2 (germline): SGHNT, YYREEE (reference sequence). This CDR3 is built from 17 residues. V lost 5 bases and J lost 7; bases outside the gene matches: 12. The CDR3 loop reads CASRFGLAGSSFGELFF. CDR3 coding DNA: TGTGCCAGCAGATTCGGACTAGCGGGATCTAGTTTCGGGGAGCTGTTTTTT.

The CDR3 region is CASSQGTGGTGETQYF. CDR3 DNA sequence: TGTGCCAGCAGCCAAGGGACAGGGGGTACTGGAGAGACCCAGTACTTC. The chain uses TRBV4-2 and TRBJ2-5; 10 bases are a match to TRBD1. This CDR3 has 16 residues. The V segment lost 1 base and the J segment 4 bases; nucleotides outside the gene matches: 6. Germline loops: CDR1 LGHNA, CDR2 YNFKEQ.

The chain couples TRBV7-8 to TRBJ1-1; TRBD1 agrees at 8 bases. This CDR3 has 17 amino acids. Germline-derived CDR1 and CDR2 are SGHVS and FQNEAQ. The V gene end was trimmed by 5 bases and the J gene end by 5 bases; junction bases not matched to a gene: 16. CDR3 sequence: CASSHGQGQERTTEAFF. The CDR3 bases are TGTGCCAGCAGCCATGGACAGGGCCAGGAGAGAACGACTGAAGCTTTCTTT.

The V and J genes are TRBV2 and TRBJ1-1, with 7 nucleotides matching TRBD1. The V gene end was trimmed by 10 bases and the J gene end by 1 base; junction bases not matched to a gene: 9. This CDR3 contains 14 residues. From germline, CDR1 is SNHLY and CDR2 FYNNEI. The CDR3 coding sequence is TGTGCCATACAGGGGCCCCCTTCGAACACTGAAGCTTTCTTT. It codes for CAIQGPPSNTEAFF.

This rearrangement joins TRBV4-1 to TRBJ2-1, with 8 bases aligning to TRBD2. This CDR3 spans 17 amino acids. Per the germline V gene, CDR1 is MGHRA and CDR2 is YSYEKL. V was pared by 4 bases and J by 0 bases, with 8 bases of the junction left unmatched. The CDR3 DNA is TGCGCCAGCAGCCCCAGAATACTAGCGGACTCCTACAATGAGCAGTTCTTC. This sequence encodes CASSPRILADSYNEQFF.

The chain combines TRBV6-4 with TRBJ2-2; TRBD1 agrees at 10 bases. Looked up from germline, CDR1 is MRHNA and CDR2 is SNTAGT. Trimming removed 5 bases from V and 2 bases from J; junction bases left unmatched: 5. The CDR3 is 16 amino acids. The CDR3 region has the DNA TGTGCCAGCAGTCGCCCGACAGGGGGCAACACCGGGGAGCTGTTTTTT. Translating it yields CASSRPTGGNTGELFF.

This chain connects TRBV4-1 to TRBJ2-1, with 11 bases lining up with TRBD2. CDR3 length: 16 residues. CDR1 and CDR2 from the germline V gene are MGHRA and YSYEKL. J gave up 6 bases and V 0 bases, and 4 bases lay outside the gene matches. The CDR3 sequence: CASSQDGTSGFNEQFF. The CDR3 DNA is TGCGCCAGCAGCCAAGACGGGACTAGCGGTTTCAATGAGCAGTTCTTC.

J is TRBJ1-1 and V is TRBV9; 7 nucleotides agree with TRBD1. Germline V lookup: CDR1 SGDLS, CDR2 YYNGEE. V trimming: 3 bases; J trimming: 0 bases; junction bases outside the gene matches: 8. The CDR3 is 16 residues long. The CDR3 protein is CASSAPSGQMNTEAFF. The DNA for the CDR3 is TGTGCCAGCAGCGCCCCGTCGGGACAGATGAACACTGAAGCTTTCTTT.

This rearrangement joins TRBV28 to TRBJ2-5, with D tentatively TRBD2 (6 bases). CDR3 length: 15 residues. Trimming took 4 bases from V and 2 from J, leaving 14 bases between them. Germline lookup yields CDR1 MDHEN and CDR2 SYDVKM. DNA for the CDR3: TGTGCCAGCAGTTCCCCTCGGGGGTCGCAAGAGACCCAGTACTTC. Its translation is CASSSPRGSQETQYF.

Here the CDR3 reads CSVDKNTEAFF. The CDR3 DNA follows: TGCAGCGTTGACAAGAACACTGAAGCTTTCTTT. The V and J genes are TRBV29-1 and TRBJ1-1; no clear D. V was trimmed by 3 bases and J by 1 base, leaving 3 bases between them. Germline V gives CDR1 SQVTM, CDR2 ANQGSEA. The CDR3 runs to 11 residues.

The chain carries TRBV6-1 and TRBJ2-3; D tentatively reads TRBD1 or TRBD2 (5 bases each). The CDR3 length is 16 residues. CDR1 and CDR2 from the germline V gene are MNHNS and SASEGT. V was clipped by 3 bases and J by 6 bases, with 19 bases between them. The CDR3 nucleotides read TGTGCCAGCAGTGATTCCCTGGGACCTCCGAGGGATACGCAGTATTTT. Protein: CASSDSLGPPRDTQYF.

The DNA for the CDR3 is TGTGCCAGCAGTTTAGACAGGGCAAAAATACCAGATACGCAGTATTTT. Residues: CASSLDRAKIPDTQYF. The chain recombines TRBV5-6 with TRBJ2-3; 7 bases match TRBD1. Germline V gives CDR1 SGHDT, CDR2 YYEEEE. The CDR3 extends over 16 amino acids. Germline trimming cut 5 bases from V and 4 bases from J; bases unmatched to any gene: 13. The entire variable domain, with the rest obtained from reference TRBV5-6 and TRBJ2-3, is as follows: DAGVTQSPTHLIKTRGQQVTLRCSPKSGHDTVSWYQQALGQGPQFIFQYYEEEERQRGNFPDRFSGHQFPNYSSELNVNALLLGDSALYLCASSLDRAKIPDTQYFGPGTRLTVL.

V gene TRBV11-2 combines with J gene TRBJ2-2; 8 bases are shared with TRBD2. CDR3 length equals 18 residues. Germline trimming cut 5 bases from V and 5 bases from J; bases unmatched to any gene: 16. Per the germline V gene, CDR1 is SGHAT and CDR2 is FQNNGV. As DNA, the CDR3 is TGTGCCAGCAGCAACCCCGCTCCGGGACTAGGAGGAACCGGGGAGCTGTTTTTT. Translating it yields CASSNPAPGLGGTGELFF.

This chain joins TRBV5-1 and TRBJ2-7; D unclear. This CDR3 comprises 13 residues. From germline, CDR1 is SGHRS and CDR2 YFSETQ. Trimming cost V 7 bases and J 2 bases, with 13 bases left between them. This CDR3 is CASGNGPTYEQYF. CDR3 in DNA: TGCGCCAGCGGAAACGGACCCACCTACGAGCAGTACTTC.

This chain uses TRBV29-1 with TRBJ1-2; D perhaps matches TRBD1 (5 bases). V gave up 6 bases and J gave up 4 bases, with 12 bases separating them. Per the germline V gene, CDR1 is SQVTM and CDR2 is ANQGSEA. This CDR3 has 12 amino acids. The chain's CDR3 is CSVATAIYGYTF. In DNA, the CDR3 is TGCAGCGTCGCGACAGCAATCTATGGCTACACCTTC.

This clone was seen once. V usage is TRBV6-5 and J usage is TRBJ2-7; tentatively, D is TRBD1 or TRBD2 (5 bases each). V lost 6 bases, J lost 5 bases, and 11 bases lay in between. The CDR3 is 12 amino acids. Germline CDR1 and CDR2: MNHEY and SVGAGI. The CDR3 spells CASSRRGDEQYF. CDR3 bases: TGTGCCAGCAGCCGACGGGGCGACGAGCAGTACTTC.

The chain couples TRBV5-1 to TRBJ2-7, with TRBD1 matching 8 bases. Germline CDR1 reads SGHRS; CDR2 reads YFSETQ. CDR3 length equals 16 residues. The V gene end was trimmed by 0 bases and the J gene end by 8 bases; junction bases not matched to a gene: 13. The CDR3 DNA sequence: TGCGCCAGCAGCTTGGTCCCTACAGGGGGTGTTACGCAGCAGTACTTC. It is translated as CASSLVPTGGVTQQYF. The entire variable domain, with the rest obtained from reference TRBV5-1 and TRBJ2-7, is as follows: KAGVTQTPRYLIKTRGQQVTLSCSPISGHRSVSWYQQTPGQGLQFLFEYFSETQRNKGNFPGRFSGRQFSNSRSEMNVSTLELGDSALYLCASSLVPTGGVTQQYFGPGTRLTVT.

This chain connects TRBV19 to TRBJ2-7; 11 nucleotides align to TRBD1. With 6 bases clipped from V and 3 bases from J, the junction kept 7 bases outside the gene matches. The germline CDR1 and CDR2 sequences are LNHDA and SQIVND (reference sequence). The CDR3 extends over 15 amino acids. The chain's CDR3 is CASRISGTGGYEQYF. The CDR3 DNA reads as TGTGCCAGTAGGATCTCCGGGACAGGGGGCTACGAGCAGTACTTC.

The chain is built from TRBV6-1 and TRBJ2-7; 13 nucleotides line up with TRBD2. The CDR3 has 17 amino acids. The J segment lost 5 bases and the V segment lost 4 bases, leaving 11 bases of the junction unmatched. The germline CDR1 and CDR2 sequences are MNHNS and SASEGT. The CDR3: CASSGRTSGSRFHEQYF. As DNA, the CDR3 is TGTGCCAGCAGTGGCAGGACTAGCGGGAGCCGTTTCCACGAGCAGTACTTC.

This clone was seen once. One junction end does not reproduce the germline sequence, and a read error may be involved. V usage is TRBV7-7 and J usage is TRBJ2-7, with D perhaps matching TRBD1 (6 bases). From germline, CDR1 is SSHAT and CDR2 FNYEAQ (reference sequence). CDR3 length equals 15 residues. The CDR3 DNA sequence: TGTGCTAGCAGCTTAGCCACAGGGTCCTCCTACGAGCAGTACTTC. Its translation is CASSLATGSSYEQYF.

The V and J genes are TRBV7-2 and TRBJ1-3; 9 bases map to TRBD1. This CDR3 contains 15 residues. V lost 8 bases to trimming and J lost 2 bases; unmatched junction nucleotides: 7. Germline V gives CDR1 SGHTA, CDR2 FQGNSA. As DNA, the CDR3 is TGTGCCAGCGCACTACAGGGGGCGACTGGAAACACCATATATTTT. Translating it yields CASALQGATGNTIYF.